What follows are 20 T cell receptor beta chains derived from one specimen sequenced in a study of CD8 T cells in Susac syndrome. Random hexamers were used to reverse transcribe about 0.5 to 1 ug of RNA. TCRdb re-called the immunoSEQ multiplex PCR reads with MiXCR, one entry per CDR3 protein. The data contain 400,000 or so distinct CDR3 sequences, about 85% of them seen just once; the ten biggest clones take up approximately 0.12%. Input material: CD8+ T cells from PBMCs. Receptors originate from a human donor with multiple sclerosis.

The chain uses TRBV6-6 and TRBJ2-5; a possible D gene is TRBD2 (5 bases). CDR3 length: 12 amino acids. Germline-derived CDR1 and CDR2 are MNHNY and SVGAGI (reference sequence). The CDR3 nucleotides read TGTGTCACCACGTACGGAGGAGAGACCCAGTACTTC. It translates to CVTTYGGETQYF.

The chain carries TRBV20-1 and TRBJ1-1, with D uncertain. The CDR3 is made up of 12 amino acids. The germline V gene has CDR1 DFQATT and CDR2 SNEGSKA (reference sequence). Trimming left V 3 bases short and J 1 base short, with 6 bases between. This CDR3 is CSASDGNTEAFF. For the CDR3, the DNA is TGCAGTGCTAGTGACGGGAACACTGAAGCTTTCTTT.

The J gene is TRBJ2-7, the V gene TRBV7-9; 7 bases are shared with TRBD2. The germline V gene encodes CDR1 SEHNR and CDR2 FQNEAQ (reference sequence). The CDR3 is 15 amino acids. Trimming cost V 5 bases and J 2 bases; bases outside gene matches: 9. Here the CDR3 DNA reads TGTGCCAGCAGCCACCCCCCCGCGGGAGCCTACGAGCAGTACTTC. Residues: CASSHPPAGAYEQYF.

This chain's CDR3 is CASSYRDGYEQYF. In DNA, the CDR3 is TGTGCCAGCAGTTACCGGGACGGTTACGAGCAGTACTTC. V gene TRBV6-5 combines with J gene TRBJ2-7; tentatively, D is TRBD1 or TRBD2 (5 bases each). With 2 bases removed from V and 4 bases from J, the gap between germline ends came to 9 bases. The CDR3 totals 13 residues. In germline, CDR1 is MNHEY, CDR2 SVGAGI.

The CDR3 DNA is TGTGCCAGCAGCAACCGGGACTACCACGAGCAGTACTTC. Encoded protein: CASSNRDYHEQYF. The V gene is TRBV5-4, the J gene TRBJ2-7; 7 bases match TRBD2. The germline V gene encodes CDR1 SGHNT and CDR2 YYREEE (reference sequence). The length of the CDR3 is 13 residues. The ends lost 4 bases at V and 5 bases at J; junction bases unmatched: 6.

The CDR3 here is CASSEATVMNTEAFF. The CDR3 DNA reads TGTGCCAGCAGTGAAGCTACAGTTATGAACACTGAAGCTTTCTTT. The chain joins TRBV6-1 to TRBJ1-1; no reliable D call. Trimming took off 0 bases at V and 0 bases at J, with 8 bases between the two ends. Germline assignment: CDR1 MNHNS and CDR2 SASEGT. The CDR3 length is 15 residues.

The chain joins TRBV4-1 to TRBJ1-5; 7 bases line up with TRBD1. CDR1 is MGHRA, CDR2 YSYEKL, per germline. The CDR3 has 15 residues. With 3 bases clipped from V and 4 bases from J, the junction kept 6 bases outside the gene matches. The CDR3 bases are TGCGCCAGCAGCCAGACCGGGACAGTGAATCAGCCCCAGCATTTT. Amino acid sequence: CASSQTGTVNQPQHF.

V gene TRBV30 combines with J gene TRBJ2-7; 7 bases align to TRBD2. The CDR3 loop spans 16 amino acids. Germline assignment: CDR1 GTSNPN and CDR2 SVGIG (reference sequence). V gave up 3 bases and J gave up 1 base; unmatched junction bases: 12. CDR3 sequence: CAWSHPRTRRSYEQYF. CDR3 sequence (DNA): TGTGCCTGGAGCCATCCAAGGACTAGGCGATCCTACGAGCAGTACTTC.

The genes are TRBV7-6 and TRBJ2-7; no clear D gene. In germline, CDR1 is SGHVS, CDR2 FNYEAQ. There are 16 residues in the CDR3. V gave up 1 base and J gave up 0 bases, with 13 bases separating them. The CDR3 nucleotides read TGTGCCAGCAGCTTAGAGGCAGGACCTCTCTCCTACGAGCAGTACTTC. This translates into CASSLEAGPLSYEQYF.

This sequence joins TRBV6-2 or TRBV6-3 and TRBJ2-2; D ambiguous. Germline CDR1 and CDR2: MNHEY and SVGEGT. The V end was cut by 6 bases, the J end by 6 bases, with 20 bases between. The CDR3 runs to 16 residues. The CDR3 sequence: CASSLSVPARPGELFF. DNA of the CDR3: TGTGCCAGCAGCCTAAGCGTCCCGGCACGACCCGGGGAGCTGTTTTTT.

The chain combines TRBV7-6 with TRBJ2-2; the D gene is possibly TRBD2 (5 bases). CDR1 is SGHVS, CDR2 FNYEAQ, per germline. V was shortened by 6 bases and J by 6 bases, with 17 bases between the two germline ends. CDR3 length equals 15 residues. Here the CDR3 DNA reads TGTGCCAGCAGTCATAACGAACTAGTTTCCGGGGAGCTGTTTTTT. This codes for CASSHNELVSGELFF.

This clonotype was recorded once. The CDR3 here is CASSQTSLWPQHF. Written as DNA, the CDR3 is TGCGCCAGCAGCCAAACCTCCCTTTGGCCCCAGCATTTT. The chain recombines TRBV4-1 with TRBJ1-5; D is unclear. Germline V gene sequence: CDR1 MGHRA, CDR2 YSYEKL. Trimming took off 2 bases at V and 9 bases at J, with 11 bases between the two ends. The CDR3 is 13 residues long.

The chain carries TRBV27 and TRBJ1-2, with D unclear. V lost 4 bases and J 2 bases, leaving 14 bases between the germline ends. Germline lookup yields CDR1 MNHEY and CDR2 SMNVEV (reference sequence). The CDR3 has 15 residues. CDR3: CASSSDTSLNYGYTF. Here the CDR3 DNA reads TGTGCCAGCAGTTCTGACACCTCATTAAACTATGGCTACACCTTC.

This rearrangement joins TRBV13 to TRBJ1-2; D not certain. The length of the CDR3 is 14 residues. Germline lookup yields CDR1 PRHDT and CDR2 FYEKMQ (reference sequence). Trimming cost V 0 bases and J 6 bases, with 11 bases left between them. CDR3 loop: CASSLGARTDGYTF. The CDR3 DNA follows: TGTGCCAGCAGCTTAGGCGCCAGGACGGATGGCTACACCTTC.

In its sample, this clonotype was seen once. The chain is built from TRBV27 and TRBJ2-7, with D tentatively TRBD2 (6 bases). CDR3 size: 14 residues. V lost 3 bases and J 0 bases, leaving 9 bases between the germline ends. Germline V gene sequence: CDR1 MNHEY, CDR2 SMNVEV (reference sequence). In DNA form, the CDR3 reads TGTGCCAGCAGTTTGGGACTTCACTCCTACGAGCAGTACTTC. Amino acid sequence: CASSLGLHSYEQYF.

A few counts support this clonotype. The chain carries TRBV19 and TRBJ2-7; D not certain. V gave up 3 bases and J gave up 2 bases, with 8 bases separating them. CDR1 LNHDA and CDR2 SQIVND come from the germline V gene (reference sequence). The CDR3 extends over 13 amino acids. The CDR3 is CASSIFPAYEQYF. In nucleotides, the CDR3 is TGTGCCAGTAGTATCTTTCCCGCCTACGAGCAGTACTTC.

The chain uses TRBV15 and TRBJ1-5; TRBD1 aligns across 7 bases. From germline, CDR1 is LNHNV and CDR2 YYDKDF (reference sequence). Trimming at V came to 1 base and at J to 1 base, leaving 4 bases not matched to a gene. This CDR3 is built from 16 residues. The CDR3 protein is CATSRVRDSSNQPQHF. The CDR3 nucleotides are TGTGCCACCAGCAGAGTCCGGGACAGCAGCAATCAGCCCCAGCATTTT.

This clonotype was counted only a few times. V usage is TRBV7-6 and J usage is TRBJ1-4; D might be TRBD1 (5 bases). The germline V gene has CDR1 SGHVS and CDR2 FNYEAQ. V lost 1 base to trimming and J lost 4 bases, with 10 bases between them. This CDR3 contains 15 residues. Here the CDR3 reads CASSLELGLNEKLFF. CDR3 nucleotides: TGTGCCAGCAGCTTAGAGTTGGGGCTTAATGAAAAACTGTTTTTT. Combining the CDR3 with reference TRBV7-6 and TRBJ1-4 gives the whole variable domain GAGVSQSPRYKVTKRGQDVALRCDPISGHVSLYWYRQALGQGPEFLTYFNYEAQQDKSGLPNDRFSAERPEGSISTLTIQRTEQRDSAMYRCASSLELGLNEKLFFGSGTQLSVL.

The rearrangement links TRBV5-1 to TRBJ2-2, with a weak D call TRBD2 (6 bases). V gave up 0 bases and J gave up 10 bases, with 16 bases separating them. The CDR3 is 15 amino acids. Germline CDR1 is SGHRS and CDR2 is YFSETQ. In DNA form, the CDR3 reads TGCGCCAGCAGCTTGGGCGAAAGGTCGGGACTGGAGCTGTTTTTT. It translates to CASSLGERSGLELFF.

A few counts support this clonotype. The genes are TRBV28 and TRBJ2-7, with 7 bases lining up with TRBD1. The V segment lost 5 bases and the J segment 2 bases; nucleotides outside the gene matches: 6. The CDR3 consists of 14 residues. Germline V gene lookup returns CDR1 MDHEN and CDR2 SYDVKM. CDR3 amino acids: CASSPLQGAYEQYF. The CDR3 coding sequence is TGTGCCAGCAGTCCCTTGCAGGGGGCCTACGAGCAGTACTTC.